These T cell receptor beta chains were read from a single sample in a study of beta chain features in type 1 diabetes. Some clones are missing from TCRdb's copy, which holds only in-frame ones; the method was immunoSEQ multiplex PCR. This sample has around 690,000 clones; around 12% occur once, and the top ten carry approximately 0.11%. The specimen sequenced was naive CD4+ T cells from blood. Receptor source: a man under 40 with type 1 diabetes. Both conserved end residues are trimmed from each CDR3. Only some rows state a clone size, as once, few, many or a class for expanded clones.

TRBV4-1	-	TRBJ2-5	ASSQDKGLAVQETQY
TRBV5-1	few	TRBJ2-7	ASSLRTGQYEQY
TRBV7-8	few	TRBJ2-1	ASSFSGGTHSFNEQF
TRBV7-2	few	TRBJ2-1	ASSLPQTSGGTYNEQF
TRBV2	-	TRBJ2-5	ASRRSTLGDPETQY
TRBV7-2	-	TRBJ2-5	ASSPRGWGTQY
TRBV29-1	-	TRBJ2-2	SVSSNTGELF
TRBV5-1	few	TRBJ2-5	ASSTGQAEETQY
TRBV4-2	few	TRBJ2-3	ASSQEGSGADTQY
TRBV9	few	TRBJ2-1	ASSVAPAGGINEQF
TRBV7-2	-	TRBJ1-5	ASREDSNQPQH
TRBV29-1	-	TRBJ1-2	SDTGEHYGYT
TRBV9	few	TRBJ2-6	ASSGPGQGSSGANVLT
TRBV29-1	-	TRBJ2-3	SATSGGGTDTQY
TRBV28	-	TRBJ1-2	ASSPQGNYGYT
TRBV5-1	few	TRBJ2-7	ASSGAQGAGSYEQY
TRBV15	-	TRBJ2-7	ATSRDMSAARHEQY
TRBV29-1	few	TRBJ2-3	SVEGEAQGVRIDTQY
TRBV19	-	TRBJ2-2	ASSIQPTGELF
TRBV7-2	-	TRBJ2-1	ASSSNYRVGEQF
TRBV6-4	-	TRBJ2-3	ASSDRTTDTQY
TRBV9	few	TRBJ2-3	ASSVAMLAGGTDTQY
TRBV7-9	-	TRBJ1-1	ASSLGRGNSEAF
TRBV19	few	TRBJ2-5	ASSTGTAYQETQY
TRBV5-1	-	TRBJ1-4	ASSQTSGAVNEKLF
TRBV9	few	TRBJ2-1	ASSVEPMTSGGLGDEQF
TRBV2	-	TRBJ2-5	ASSPQGLMETQY
TRBV29-1	few	TRBJ1-2	SPILYPTGGYT
TRBV19	-	TRBJ2-1	ASSFGQLLGNEQF
TRBV14	-	TRBJ2-2	ASSPLGVSTGELF
TRBV2	-	TRBJ1-5	ASSTTLDSNQPQH
TRBV30	few	TRBJ1-2	AWSVQVGNYGYT
TRBV4-2	few	TRBJ2-5	ASSQEAWETQY
TRBV29-1	few	TRBJ1-2	SVRDGRPINYGYT
TRBV30	few	TRBJ1-5	AWSIPDRASNQPQH
TRBV7-8	few	TRBJ1-2	ASSLNRENGYT
TRBV5-6	few	TRBJ2-7	ASSFPGSSYEQY
TRBV4-2	-	TRBJ1-1	ASSHTNTEAF
TRBV7-2	few	TRBJ2-3	ASSRGQGVDTQY
TRBV5-1	few	TRBJ1-6	ASRSGGPRDSPLH
TRBV14	-	TRBJ1-5	ASSQGGTGNQPQH
TRBV30	-	TRBJ1-5	AWNRDLNQPQH
TRBV18	-	TRBJ2-1	ASSWTSNDEQF
TRBV2	few	TRBJ2-1	ASRISGGAYNEQF
TRBV7-2	few	TRBJ1-6	ASSQPKQGGTYNSPLH
TRBV15	-	TRBJ2-3	ATSRDMSATTDTQY
TRBV6-5	-	TRBJ1-6	ASSYSDINSPLH